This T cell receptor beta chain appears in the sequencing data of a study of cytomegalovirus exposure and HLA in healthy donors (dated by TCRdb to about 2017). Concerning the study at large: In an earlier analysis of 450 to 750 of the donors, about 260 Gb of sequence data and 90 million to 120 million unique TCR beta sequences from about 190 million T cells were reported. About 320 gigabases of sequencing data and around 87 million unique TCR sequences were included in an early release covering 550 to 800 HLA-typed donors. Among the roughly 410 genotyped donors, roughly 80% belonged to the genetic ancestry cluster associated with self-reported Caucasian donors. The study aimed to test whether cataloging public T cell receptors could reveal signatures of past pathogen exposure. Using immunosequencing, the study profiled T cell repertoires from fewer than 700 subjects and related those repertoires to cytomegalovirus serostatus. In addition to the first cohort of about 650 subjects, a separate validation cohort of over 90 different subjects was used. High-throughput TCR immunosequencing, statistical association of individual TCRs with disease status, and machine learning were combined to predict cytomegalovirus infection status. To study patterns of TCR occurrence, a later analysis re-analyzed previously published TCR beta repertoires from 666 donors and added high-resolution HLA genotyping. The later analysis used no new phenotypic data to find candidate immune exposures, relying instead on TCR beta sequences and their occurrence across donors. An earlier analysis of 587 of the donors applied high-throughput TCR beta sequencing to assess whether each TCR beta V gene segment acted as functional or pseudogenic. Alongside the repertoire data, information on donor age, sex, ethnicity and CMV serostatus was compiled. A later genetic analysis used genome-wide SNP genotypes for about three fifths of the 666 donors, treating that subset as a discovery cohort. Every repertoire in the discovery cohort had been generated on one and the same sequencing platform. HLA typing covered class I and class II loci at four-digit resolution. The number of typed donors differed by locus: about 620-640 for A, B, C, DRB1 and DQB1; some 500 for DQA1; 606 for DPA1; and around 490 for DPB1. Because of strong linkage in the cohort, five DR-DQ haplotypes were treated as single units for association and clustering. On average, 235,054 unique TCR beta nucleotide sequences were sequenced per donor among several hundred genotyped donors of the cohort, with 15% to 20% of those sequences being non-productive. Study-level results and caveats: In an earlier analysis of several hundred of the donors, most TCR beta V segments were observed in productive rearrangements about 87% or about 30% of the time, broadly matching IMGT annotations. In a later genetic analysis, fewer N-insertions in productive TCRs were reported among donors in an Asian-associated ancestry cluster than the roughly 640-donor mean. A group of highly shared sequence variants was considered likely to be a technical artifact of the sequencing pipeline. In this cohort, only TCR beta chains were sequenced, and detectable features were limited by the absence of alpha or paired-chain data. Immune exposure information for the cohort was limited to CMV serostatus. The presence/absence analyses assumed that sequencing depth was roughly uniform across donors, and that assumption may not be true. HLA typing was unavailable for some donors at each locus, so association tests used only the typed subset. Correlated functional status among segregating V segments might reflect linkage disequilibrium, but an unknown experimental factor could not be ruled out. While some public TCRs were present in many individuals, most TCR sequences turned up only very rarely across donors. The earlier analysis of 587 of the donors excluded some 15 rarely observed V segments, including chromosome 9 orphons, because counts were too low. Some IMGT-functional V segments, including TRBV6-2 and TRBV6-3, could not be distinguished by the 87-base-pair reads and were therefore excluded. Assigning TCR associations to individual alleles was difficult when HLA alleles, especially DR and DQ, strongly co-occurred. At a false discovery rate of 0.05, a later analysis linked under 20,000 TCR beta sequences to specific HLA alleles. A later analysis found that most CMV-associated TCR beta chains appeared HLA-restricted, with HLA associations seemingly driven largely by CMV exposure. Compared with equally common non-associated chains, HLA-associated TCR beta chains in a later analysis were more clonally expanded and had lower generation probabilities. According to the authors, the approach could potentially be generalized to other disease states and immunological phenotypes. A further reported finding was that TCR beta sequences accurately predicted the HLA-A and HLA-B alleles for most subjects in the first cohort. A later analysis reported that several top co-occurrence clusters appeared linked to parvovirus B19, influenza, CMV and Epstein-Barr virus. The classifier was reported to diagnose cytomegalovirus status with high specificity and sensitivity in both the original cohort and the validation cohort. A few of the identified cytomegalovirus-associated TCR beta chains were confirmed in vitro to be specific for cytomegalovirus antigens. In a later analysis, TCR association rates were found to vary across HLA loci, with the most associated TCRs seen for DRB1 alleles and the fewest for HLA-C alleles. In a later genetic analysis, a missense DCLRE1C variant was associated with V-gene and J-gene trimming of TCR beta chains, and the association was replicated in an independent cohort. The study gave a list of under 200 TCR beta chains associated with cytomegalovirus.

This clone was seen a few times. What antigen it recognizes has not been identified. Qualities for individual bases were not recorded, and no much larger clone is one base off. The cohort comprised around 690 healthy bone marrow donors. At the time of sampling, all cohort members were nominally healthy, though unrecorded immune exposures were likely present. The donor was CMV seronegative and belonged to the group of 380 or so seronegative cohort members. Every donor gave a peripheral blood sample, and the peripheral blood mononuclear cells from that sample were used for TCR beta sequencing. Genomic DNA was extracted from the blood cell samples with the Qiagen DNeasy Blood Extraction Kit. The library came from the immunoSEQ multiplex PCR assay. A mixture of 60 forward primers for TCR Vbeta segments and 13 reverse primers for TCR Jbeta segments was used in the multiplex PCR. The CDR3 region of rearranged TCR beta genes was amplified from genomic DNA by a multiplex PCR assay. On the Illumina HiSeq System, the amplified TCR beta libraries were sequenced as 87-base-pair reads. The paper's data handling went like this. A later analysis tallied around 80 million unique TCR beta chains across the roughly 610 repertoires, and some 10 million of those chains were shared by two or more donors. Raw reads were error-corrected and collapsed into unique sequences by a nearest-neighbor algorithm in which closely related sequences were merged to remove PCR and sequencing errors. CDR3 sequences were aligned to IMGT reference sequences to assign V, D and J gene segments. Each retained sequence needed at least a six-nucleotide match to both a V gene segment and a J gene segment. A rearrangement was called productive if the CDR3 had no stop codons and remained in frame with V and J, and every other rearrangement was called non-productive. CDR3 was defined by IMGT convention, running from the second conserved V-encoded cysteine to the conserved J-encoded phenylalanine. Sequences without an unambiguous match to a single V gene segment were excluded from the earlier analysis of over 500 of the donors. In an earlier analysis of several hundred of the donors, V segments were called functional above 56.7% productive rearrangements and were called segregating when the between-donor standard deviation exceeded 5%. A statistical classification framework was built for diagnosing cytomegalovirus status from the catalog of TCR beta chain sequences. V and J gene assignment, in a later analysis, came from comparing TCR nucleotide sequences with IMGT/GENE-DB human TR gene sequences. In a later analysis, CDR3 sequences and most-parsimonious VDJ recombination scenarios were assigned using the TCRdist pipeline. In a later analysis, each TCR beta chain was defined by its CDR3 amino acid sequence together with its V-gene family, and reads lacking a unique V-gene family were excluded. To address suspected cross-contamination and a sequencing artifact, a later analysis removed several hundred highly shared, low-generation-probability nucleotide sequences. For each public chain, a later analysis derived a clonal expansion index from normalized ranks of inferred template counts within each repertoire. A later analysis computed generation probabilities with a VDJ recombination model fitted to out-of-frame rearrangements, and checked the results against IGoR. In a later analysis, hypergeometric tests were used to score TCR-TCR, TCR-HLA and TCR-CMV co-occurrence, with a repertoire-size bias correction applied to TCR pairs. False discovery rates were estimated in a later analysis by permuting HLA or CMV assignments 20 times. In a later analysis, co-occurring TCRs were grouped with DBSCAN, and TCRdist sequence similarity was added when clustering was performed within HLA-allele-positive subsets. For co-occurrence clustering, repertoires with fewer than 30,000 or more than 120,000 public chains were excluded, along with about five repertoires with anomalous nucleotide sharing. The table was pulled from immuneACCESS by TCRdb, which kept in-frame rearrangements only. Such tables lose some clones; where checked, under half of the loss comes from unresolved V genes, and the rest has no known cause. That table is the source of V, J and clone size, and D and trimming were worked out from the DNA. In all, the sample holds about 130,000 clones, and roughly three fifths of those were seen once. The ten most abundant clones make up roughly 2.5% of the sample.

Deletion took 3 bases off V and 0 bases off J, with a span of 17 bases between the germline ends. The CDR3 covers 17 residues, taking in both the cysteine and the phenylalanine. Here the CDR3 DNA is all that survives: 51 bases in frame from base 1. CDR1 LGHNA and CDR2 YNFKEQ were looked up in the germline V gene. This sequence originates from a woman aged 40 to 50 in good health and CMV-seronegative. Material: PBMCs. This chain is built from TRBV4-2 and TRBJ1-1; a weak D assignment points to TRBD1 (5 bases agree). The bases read TGTGCCAGCAGCCACCCTAAGGAGGGGAGGATGAACACTGAAGCTTTCTTT. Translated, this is CASSHPKEGRMNTEAFF.